The rows below give T cell receptor beta chains drawn from one sample of a study of identical twins. TCRdb ran MiXCR on the 5' RACE reads and lists one entry per CDR3 protein. The table includes 500,000 to 650,000 distinct CDR3 sequences, just over 7% detected once. This same sample was also taken into another study, of yellow fever vaccine responses in identical twins.

Sequenced input: PBMCs. These TCRs come from a woman between 18 and 29 years old in good health. CDR3s include the opening cysteine and the closing phenylalanine or tryptophan. The D gene is left open where the match is weak. Clone size is shown for a subset of rows, as once, few, many or a class of expanded clone.

j_call d_call clone_size v_call cdr3_nt cdr3_aa
TRBJ2-5 . . TRBV3-1 TGTGCCAGCAGCCAAAGGCCGGGGGCGGATTCTGGGACCCAGTACTTC CASSQRPGADSGTQYF
TRBJ2-3 . many TRBV5-1 TGCGCCAGCAGCTCAGGCGTAGGCACAGATACGCAGTATTTT CASSSGVGTDTQYF
TRBJ2-3 TRBD2 few TRBV7-8 TGTGCCAGCAGCTTAGAACTAGCGGGGGGGAATACGCAGTATTTT CASSLELAGGNTQYF
TRBJ2-3 TRBD2 . TRBV5-6 TGTGCCAGCAGCCTCCGACTAGCTCGATTCGGAACAGATACGCAGTATTTT CASSLRLARFGTDTQYF
TRBJ1-4 . . TRBV10-2 TGCGCCAGCAGTGAGTCAAAAGAAAAACTGTTTTTT CASSESKEKLFF
TRBJ1-2 TRBD1 . TRBV7-3 TGTGCCAGCAGCTTAACGTCCGGGACAGGGGGATTAGGCTATGGCTACACCTTC CASSLTSGTGGLGYGYTF
TRBJ2-5 TRBD1 few TRBV24-1 TGTGCCACCAGTGATCTACAGGGGGCTCGGGAGACCCAGTACTTC CATSDLQGARETQYF
TRBJ1-5 . . TRBV4-1 TGCGCCAGCAGCCAAGATGGGTGGAGCAATCAGCCCCAGCATTTT CASSQDGWSNQPQHF
TRBJ2-1 . . TRBV18 TGTGCCAGCTCACCACAGGACAATGAGCAGTTCTTC CASSPQDNEQFF
TRBJ2-4 TRBD2 few TRBV11-2 TGTGCCAGCAGCTTAGAGAGGGGGACTAGTGCCATTCAGTACTTC CASSLERGTSAIQYF
TRBJ2-7 . few TRBV6-5 TGTGCCAGCAGTTACGGGACACCGTCCTCCTACGAGCAGTACTTC CASSYGTPSSYEQYF
TRBJ1-4 . many TRBV4-1 TGCGCCAGCAGCCAACTAGGGTTGACCCCAAATGAAAAACTGTTTTTT CASSQLGLTPNEKLFF
TRBJ2-7 . few TRBV2 TGTGCCAGCAGTGAACGGGTGATCTACGAGCAGTACTTC CASSERVIYEQYF
TRBJ2-3 TRBD1 many TRBV4-1 TGCGCCAGCAGCCAACACTGGGATATGAGCAGGGGGTTTTCGGATACGCAGTATTTT CASSQHWDMSRGFSDTQYF
TRBJ2-2 . few TRBV28 TGTGCCAGCAGTTTTCCCAGGGAAGTATACGGCGGGGAGCTGTTTTTT CASSFPREVYGGELFF
TRBJ1-6 . . TRBV28 TGTGCCAGCAGCACCCCCTCCTATAATTCACCCCTCCACTTT CASSTPSYNSPLHF
TRBJ1-5 TRBD1 many TRBV5-5 TGTGCCAGCAGCCAGGGACAGGGGATGGGTCAGCCCCAGCATTTT CASSQGQGMGQPQHF
TRBJ2-7 TRBD2 many TRBV18 TGTGCCAGCTCACCGGGCAGGAGCACTAGCGGGAGGGTCTACGAGCAGTACTTC CASSPGRSTSGRVYEQYF
TRBJ1-1 . few TRBV11-2 TGTGCCAGCAGCCGGACGGACAGTTACACTGAAGCTTTCTTT CASSRTDSYTEAFF
TRBJ2-3 . many TRBV15 TGTGCCACCAGCAGGGTCGGCGACACAGATACGCAGTATTTT CATSRVGDTDTQYF
TRBJ2-7 TRBD2 few TRBV28 TGTGCCAGCAGTTCCCTCCGACTAGCGGGAGTTTACGAGCAGTACTTC CASSSLRLAGVYEQYF
TRBJ2-7 . . TRBV20-1 TGCAGTGCTAGAGTGCCGGCATCCCCCTACGAGCAGTACTTC CSARVPASPYEQYF
TRBJ1-2 . . TRBV6-1 TGTGCCAGCAGTCCCGACAGGAGGGTAGTCTATGGCTACACCTTC CASSPDRRVVYGYTF
TRBJ1-2 TRBD1 . TRBV4-1 TGCGCCAGCAGCCAAGATTTGTTCGGGACAGGGGGCGACGGCTATGGCTACACCTTC CASSQDLFGTGGDGYGYTF
TRBJ1-2 . . TRBV10-3 TGTGCCATCAGTGACCCTAACTGGGGTCGGGGCTACACCTTC CAISDPNWGRGYTF
TRBJ1-4 . few TRBV28 TGTGCCAGCTCCGAAACTAATGAAAAACTGTTTTTT CASSETNEKLFF
TRBJ2-7 . many TRBV12-3/TRBV12-4 TGTGCCAGCAGTTTAGCAGGTCCTAATTACGAGCAGTACTTC CASSLAGPNYEQYF
TRBJ2-1 TRBD2 many TRBV4-1 TGCGCCAGCAGCCAAGCAACGACTAGCGGGTTAAATAATGAGCAGTTCTTC CASSQATTSGLNNEQFF
TRBJ2-3 TRBD2 . TRBV6-1 TGTGCCAGCAGGCGAACTAGCGGGAGGCCCCAAAGCGGGGATACGCAGTATTTT CASRRTSGRPQSGDTQYF
TRBJ2-1 . . TRBV11-2 TGTGCCAGCAGCTCACGTGCGAGCCTAGACAATGAGCAGTTCTTC CASSSRASLDNEQFF
TRBJ1-1 . . TRBV7-3 TGTGCCAGCAGCTTATATCCCTACACTGAAGCTTTCTTT CASSLYPYTEAFF
TRBJ1-4 . . TRBV6-1 TGTGCCAGCAGCCACCCGACGACGGAAAAACTGTTTTTT CASSHPTTEKLFF
TRBJ1-2 . . TRBV3-1 TGTGCCAGCGGGGTGCAGCCCTATGGCCACACCTTC CASGVQPYGHTF
TRBJ2-5 TRBD2 few TRBV20-1 TGCAGTGCTAGAGATGCGGGGGGTCGGTTAGAGGTCCAGTACTTC CSARDAGGRLEVQYF
TRBJ2-7 . many TRBV12-3/TRBV12-4 TGTGCCAGCAGTTTAGAGAAGTCCTACGAGCAGTACTTC CASSLEKSYEQYF
TRBJ2-2 TRBD2 few TRBV5-5 TGTGCCAGCAGCGGTAGCGGGAGGGCGAACACCGGGGAGCTGTTTTTT CASSGSGRANTGELFF
TRBJ2-5 TRBD2 few TRBV7-7 TGTGCCAGCAGCTTAGTCCTAGCGGGAGAGGGAGAGACCCAGTACTTC CASSLVLAGEGETQYF
TRBJ1-3 . many TRBV12-3/TRBV12-4 TGTGCCAGCAGTTTGGTTCTAGGAAACACCATATATTTT CASSLVLGNTIYF
TRBJ2-3 TRBD2 . TRBV14 TGTGCCAGCAGCCAAGGGGGCGGGAGGACCACAGATACGCAGTATTTT CASSQGGGRTTDTQYF
TRBJ2-3 TRBD2 . TRBV24-1 TGTGCCACCAGTGACCTTGGGACTAGCGCCGGTCGCGGTACGCAGTATTTT CATSDLGTSAGRGTQYF
TRBJ2-1 . . TRBV12-3/TRBV12-4 TGTGCCAGCAGTTTGATTGCCCATTGGAATGAGCAGTTCTTC CASSLIAHWNEQFF
TRBJ2-3 TRBD1 many TRBV7-9 TGTGCCAGCAGCTTCACAGGGGGAAAGAGCCCAGATACGCAGTATTTT CASSFTGGKSPDTQYF
TRBJ2-7 TRBD2 few TRBV7-6 TGTGCCAGCAGCTTAGGGGAGACTAGCGGGAACAAAATCCTCCCCTACGAGCAGTACTTC CASSLGETSGNKILPYEQYF
TRBJ2-7 TRBD1 many TRBV3-1 TGTGCCAGCAGCCAAGATCGGGGCGTTGCGACAGGGGAGAAGCAGTACTTC CASSQDRGVATGEKQYF
TRBJ2-2 . . TRBV20-1 TGCAGTGCTAGAGAACGGGAAGCCGGGGAGCTGTTTTTT CSAREREAGELFF
TRBJ2-5 TRBD1 . TRBV3-1 TGTGCCAGCAGCCAAGACGACAGGGTTTCGCAGACCCAGTACTTC CASSQDDRVSQTQYF
TRBJ2-1 . many TRBV25-1 TGTGCCAGCAGTAGTAGGGCGGGCCAGTTCTTC CASSSRAGQFF
TRBJ1-5 . few TRBV20-1 TGCAGTGCTAGAGTCACCGAGGACAACCTACCTAGCAATCAGCCCCAGCATTTT CSARVTEDNLPSNQPQHF
TRBJ2-3 TRBD2 . TRBV10-1 TGCGCCAGCAGTGAGTCGACTCAGCGGGGGCCTTCCACAGATACGCAGTATTTT CASSESTQRGPSTDTQYF
TRBJ2-1 TRBD2 . TRBV5-1 TGCGCCAGCAGCATGGGGACTAGCGGGGAAATCCACAATGAGCAGTTCTTC CASSMGTSGEIHNEQFF
TRBJ2-3 TRBD1 few TRBV20-1 TGCAGTGCTACCGGGACAGGGGTCACAGATACGCAGTATTTT CSATGTGVTDTQYF
TRBJ2-7 TRBD2 . TRBV5-5 TGTGCCAGCAGCTTTAGGCTAGCGGAGACCTACGAGCAGTACTTC CASSFRLAETYEQYF